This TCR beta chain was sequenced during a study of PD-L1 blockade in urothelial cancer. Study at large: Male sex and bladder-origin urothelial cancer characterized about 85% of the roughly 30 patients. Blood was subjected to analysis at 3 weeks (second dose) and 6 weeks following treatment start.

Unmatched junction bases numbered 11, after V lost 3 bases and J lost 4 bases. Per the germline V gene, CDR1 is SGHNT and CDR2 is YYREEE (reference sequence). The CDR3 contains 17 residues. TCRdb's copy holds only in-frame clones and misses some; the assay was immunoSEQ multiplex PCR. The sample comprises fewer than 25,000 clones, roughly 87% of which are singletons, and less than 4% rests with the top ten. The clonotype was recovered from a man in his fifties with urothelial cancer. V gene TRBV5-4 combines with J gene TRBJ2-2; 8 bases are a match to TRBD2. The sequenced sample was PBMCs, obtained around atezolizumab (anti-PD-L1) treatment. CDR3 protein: CASSSPSSGVITGELFF. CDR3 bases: TGTGCCAGCAGCTCCCCTAGTAGCGGGGTGATCACCGGGGAGCTGTTTTTT.